This TCR beta chain was sequenced during a study of CD8 T cells in ankylosing spondylitis. V lost 4 bases to trimming and J lost 2 bases; unmatched junction nucleotides: 2. The CDR3 spans 13 residues. The V gene's germline CDR1 is ENHRY and CDR2 SYGVKD. Of note for this clonotype: No antigen is known for it.

Whole-study findings and limits: For ankylosing spondylitis blood, a TCR beta motif of 7 or 8 highly homologous variants appeared characteristic. Disease-linked clones were CD8+ and relatively rare in peripheral blood. Matched synovial fluid from ankylosing spondylitis patients was reported to be enriched for disease-linked clones.

For TCR beta, libraries came from quantitative 5'-RACE with molecular barcodes. TCRdb reprocessed the 5' RACE reads with MiXCR, giving one entry per CDR3 protein. The sample holds under 150,000 distinct CDR3 sequences, roughly 13% seen once. The chain joins TRBV10-3 to TRBJ2-7; 7 bases match TRBD1. The sequencing sample was made of blood, either unsorted or a sorted T cell fraction (not recorded which). The receptor was isolated from a female donor with ankylosing spondylitis or in good health (not recorded which). Here the CDR3 DNA reads TGTGCCATCAGTGGGGGACAGACCTACGAGCAGTACTTC. Amino acid sequence: CAISGGQTYEQYF.